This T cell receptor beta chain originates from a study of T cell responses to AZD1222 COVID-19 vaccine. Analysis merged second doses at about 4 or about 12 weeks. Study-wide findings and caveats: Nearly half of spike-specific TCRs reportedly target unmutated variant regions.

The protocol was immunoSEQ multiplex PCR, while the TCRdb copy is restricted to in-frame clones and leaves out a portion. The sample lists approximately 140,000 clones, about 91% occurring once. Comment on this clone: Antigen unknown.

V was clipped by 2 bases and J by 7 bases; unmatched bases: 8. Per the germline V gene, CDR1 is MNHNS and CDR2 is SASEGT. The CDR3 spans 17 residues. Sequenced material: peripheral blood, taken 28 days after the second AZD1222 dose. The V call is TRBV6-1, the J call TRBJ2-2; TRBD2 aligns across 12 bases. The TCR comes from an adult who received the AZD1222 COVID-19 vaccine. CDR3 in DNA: TGTGCCAGCAGTGAATGGCTAGCGGGGGGGCCTGGCGGGGAGCTGTTTTTT. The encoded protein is CASSEWLAGGPGGELFF.